The rows below give T cell receptor beta chains drawn from one sample of a study of T cell clones after liver transplantation. Assay: immunoSEQ multiplex PCR; the TCRdb copy retains only in-frame clones and omits some. The sample carries roughly 70,000 clones, 80% recorded once. The specimen was CD4+ T cells from blood, collected before liver transplant. The receptor source for this set is a human donor who received a liver transplant. Both conserved end residues are part of each CDR3. The D gene is left open where the match is weak. Clone sizes are given selectively: once, few, many, or a class where the clone is expanded.

j_call: TRBJ1-4
clone_size: .
v_call: TRBV4-3
d_call: .
cdr3_aa: CASSQPSTPNEKLFF
cdr3_nt: TGCGCCAGCAGCCAACCCAGCACCCCTAATGAAAAACTGTTTTTT

j_call: TRBJ1-2
clone_size: once
v_call: TRBV6-5
d_call: .
cdr3_aa: CASSYSTGFYGYTF
cdr3_nt: TGTGCCAGCAGTTACTCGACGGGTTTCTATGGCTACACCTTC

j_call: TRBJ2-7
clone_size: few
v_call: TRBV19
d_call: .
cdr3_aa: CASSYSLLAGLEQYF
cdr3_nt: TGTGCCAGTAGTTATTCCCTGCTAGCTGGGCTCGAGCAGTACTTC

j_call: TRBJ1-5
clone_size: few
v_call: TRBV4-2
d_call: TRBD1
cdr3_aa: CASSHILSGTGVNQPQHF
cdr3_nt: TGTGCCAGCAGCCACATACTATCCGGGACAGGGGTCAATCAGCCCCAGCATTTT

j_call: TRBJ2-2
clone_size: .
v_call: TRBV9
d_call: .
cdr3_aa: CASGRGATGELFF
cdr3_nt: TGTGCCAGCGGAAGGGGGGCTACCGGGGAGCTGTTTTTT

j_call: TRBJ2-7
clone_size: .
v_call: TRBV27
d_call: .
cdr3_aa: CASSPYLAGASYEQYF
cdr3_nt: TGTGCCAGCAGTCCCTACCTTGCCGGGGCATCCTACGAGCAGTACTTC

j_call: TRBJ1-2
clone_size: .
v_call: TRBV19
d_call: .
cdr3_aa: CASSIGWSGIYGYTF
cdr3_nt: TGTGCCAGTAGTATAGGATGGTCGGGGATCTATGGCTACACCTTC

j_call: TRBJ2-7
clone_size: once
v_call: TRBV19
d_call: TRBD2
cdr3_aa: CASRLSGSSYEQYF
cdr3_nt: TGTGCCAGTAGGCTTAGCGGGAGTTCGTACGAGCAGTACTTC

j_call: TRBJ1-1
clone_size: .
v_call: TRBV7-3
d_call: .
cdr3_aa: CASSIHRIEAFF
cdr3_nt: TGTGCCAGCAGCATCCACAGAATTGAAGCTTTCTTT

j_call: TRBJ1-1
clone_size: .
v_call: TRBV9
d_call: .
cdr3_aa: CASSPRTDDGTEAFF
cdr3_nt: TGTGCCAGCAGCCCGAGGACAGATGATGGGACTGAAGCTTTCTTT

j_call: TRBJ2-1
clone_size: .
v_call: TRBV28
d_call: .
cdr3_aa: CASSYGSLWNEQFF
cdr3_nt: TGTGCCAGCAGTTACGGATCGCTTTGGAATGAGCAGTTCTTC

j_call: TRBJ1-3
clone_size: .
v_call: TRBV27
d_call: .
cdr3_aa: CASRSGGNSGNTIYF
cdr3_nt: TGTGCCAGCAGATCCGGGGGGAACTCTGGAAACACCATATATTTT

j_call: TRBJ2-5
clone_size: .
v_call: TRBV27
d_call: .
cdr3_aa: CASSLTGPTQETQYF
cdr3_nt: TGTGCCAGCAGTTTAACAGGGCCCACCCAAGAGACCCAGTACTTC

j_call: TRBJ1-2
clone_size: .
v_call: TRBV10-2
d_call: .
cdr3_aa: CASSDPSGGRIYGYTF
cdr3_nt: TGCGCCAGCAGTGACCCTTCGGGGGGACGTATCTATGGCTACACCTTC

j_call: TRBJ2-1
clone_size: .
v_call: TRBV6-4
d_call: .
cdr3_aa: CASSDSSPRTRPANEQFF
cdr3_nt: TGTGCCAGCAGTGACTCGAGTCCTAGGACTCGACCCGCCAATGAGCAGTTCTTC

j_call: TRBJ2-7
clone_size: .
v_call: TRBV6-5
d_call: TRBD1
cdr3_aa: CASSYRQGLRSYEQYF
cdr3_nt: TGTGCCAGCAGTTATCGACAGGGCCTGAGGTCCTACGAGCAGTACTTC

j_call: TRBJ2-1
clone_size: .
v_call: TRBV6-1
d_call: .
cdr3_aa: CASSPRGRGNEQFF
cdr3_nt: TGTGCCAGCAGCCCTCGGGGGCGGGGAAATGAGCAGTTCTTC

j_call: TRBJ1-3
clone_size: .
v_call: TRBV5-6
d_call: TRBD1
cdr3_aa: CASSLFPGTGVNGNTIYF
cdr3_nt: TGTGCCAGCAGCCTATTTCCCGGGACAGGGGTAAATGGAAACACCATATATTTT

j_call: TRBJ1-1
clone_size: .
v_call: TRBV11-2
d_call: .
cdr3_aa: CASSLQPNTEAFF
cdr3_nt: TGTGCCAGCAGCCTACAGCCGAACACTGAAGCTTTCTTT

j_call: TRBJ2-1
clone_size: .
v_call: TRBV5-1
d_call: .
cdr3_aa: CASSLMRQSAEQFF
cdr3_nt: TGCGCCAGCAGCTTGATGAGACAGAGTGCTGAGCAGTTCTTC

j_call: TRBJ2-7
clone_size: .
v_call: TRBV27
d_call: .
cdr3_aa: CASRNTGSEQYF
cdr3_nt: TGTGCCAGCAGGAACACGGGTTCCGAGCAGTACTTC

j_call: TRBJ1-1
clone_size: .
v_call: TRBV27
d_call: .
cdr3_aa: CASSFREPVNTEAFF
cdr3_nt: TGTGCCAGCAGTTTTAGGGAGCCGGTGAACACTGAAGCTTTCTTT

j_call: TRBJ2-7
clone_size: few
v_call: TRBV5-1
d_call: .
cdr3_aa: CASSPLPGSYEQYF
cdr3_nt: TGCGCCAGCAGCCCCCTCCCCGGCTCCTACGAGCAGTACTTC